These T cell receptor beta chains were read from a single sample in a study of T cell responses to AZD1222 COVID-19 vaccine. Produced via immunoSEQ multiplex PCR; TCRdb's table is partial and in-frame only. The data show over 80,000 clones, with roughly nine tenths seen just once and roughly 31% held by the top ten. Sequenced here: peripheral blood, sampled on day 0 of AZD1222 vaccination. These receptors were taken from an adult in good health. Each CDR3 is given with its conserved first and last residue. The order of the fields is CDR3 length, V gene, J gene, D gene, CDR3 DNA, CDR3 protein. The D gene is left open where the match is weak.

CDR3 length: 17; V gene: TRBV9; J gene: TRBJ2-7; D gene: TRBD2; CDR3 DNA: TGTGCCAGCAGCGTAGGAGGACTAGCGGGAGGAGGGTACGAGCAGTACTTC; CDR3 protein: CASSVGGLAGGGYEQYF
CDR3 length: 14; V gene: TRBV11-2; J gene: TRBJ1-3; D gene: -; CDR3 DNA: TGTGCCAGCGGGCTGACGGTGCCTGGAAACACCATATATTTT; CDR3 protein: CASGLTVPGNTIYF
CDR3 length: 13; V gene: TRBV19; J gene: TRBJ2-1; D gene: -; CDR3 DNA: TGTGCCAGTAGGAGTAGCGCCTACAATGAGCAGTTCTTC; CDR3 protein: CASRSSAYNEQFF
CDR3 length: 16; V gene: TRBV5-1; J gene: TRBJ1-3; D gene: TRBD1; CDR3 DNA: TGCGCCAGCAGCCCTAACAGGGGGATAGCTGGAAACACCATATATTTT; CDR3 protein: CASSPNRGIAGNTIYF
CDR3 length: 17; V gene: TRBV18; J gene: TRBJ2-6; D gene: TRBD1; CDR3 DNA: TGTGCCAGCTCAATCGGACAGGGGGCTTATGGGGCCAACGTCCTGACTTTC; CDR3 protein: CASSIGQGAYGANVLTF
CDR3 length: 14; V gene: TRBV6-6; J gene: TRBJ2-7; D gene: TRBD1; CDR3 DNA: TGTGCCAGCAGTTACAGGACAGGGGGCTACGAGCAGTACTTC; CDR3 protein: CASSYRTGGYEQYF
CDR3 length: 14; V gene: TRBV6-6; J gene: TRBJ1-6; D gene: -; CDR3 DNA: TGTGCCAGCAGCCAAGCCCCCTATAATTCACCCCTCCACTTT; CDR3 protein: CASSQAPYNSPLHF
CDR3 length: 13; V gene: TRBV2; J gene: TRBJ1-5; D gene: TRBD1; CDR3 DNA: TGTGCCAGCAGCGGGACAGTCAATCAGCCCCAGCATTTT; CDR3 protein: CASSGTVNQPQHF
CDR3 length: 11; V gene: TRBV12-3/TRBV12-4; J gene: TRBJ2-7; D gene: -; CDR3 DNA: TGTGCCAGCAGTCCGGCGTACGAGCAGTACTTC; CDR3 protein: CASSPAYEQYF
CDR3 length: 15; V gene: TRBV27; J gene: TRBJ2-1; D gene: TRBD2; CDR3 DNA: TGTGCCAGCAGCCCCTCAATCGCGGGGGGCAATGAGCAGTTCTTC; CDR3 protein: CASSPSIAGGNEQFF
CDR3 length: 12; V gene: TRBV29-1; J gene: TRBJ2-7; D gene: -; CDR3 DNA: TGCAGCGTGAATGAGGACCGCTACGAGCAGTACTTC; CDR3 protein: CSVNEDRYEQYF
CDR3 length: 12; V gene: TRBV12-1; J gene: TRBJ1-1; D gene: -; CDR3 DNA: TGTGCCAGCAGCTGGGGACTCCCCGAAGCTTTCTTT; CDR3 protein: CASSWGLPEAFF
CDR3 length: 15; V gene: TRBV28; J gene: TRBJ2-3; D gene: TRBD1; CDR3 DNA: TGTGCCAGCACGCGTGGGGACAGGGGAACAGATACGCAGTATTTT; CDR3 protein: CASTRGDRGTDTQYF
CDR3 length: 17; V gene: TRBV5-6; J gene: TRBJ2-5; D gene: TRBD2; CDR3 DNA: TGTGCCAGCAGCGCCGGGACTAGCGGGAGGGCCGTTGAGACCCAGTACTTC; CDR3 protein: CASSAGTSGRAVETQYF
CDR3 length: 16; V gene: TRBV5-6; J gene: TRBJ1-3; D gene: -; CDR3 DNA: TGTGCCAGCAGCCACGACGGTGTGAGCTCTGGAAACACCATATATTTT; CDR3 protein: CASSHDGVSSGNTIYF
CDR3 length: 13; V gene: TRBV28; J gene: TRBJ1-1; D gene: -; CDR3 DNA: TGTGCCAGCACTCCTCCGGGACGGCCGGAAGCTTTCTTT; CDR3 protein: CASTPPGRPEAFF
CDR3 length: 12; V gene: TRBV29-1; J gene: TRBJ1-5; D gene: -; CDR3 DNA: TGCAGCCTCCGGGACAGCAATCAGCCCCAGCATTTT; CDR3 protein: CSLRDSNQPQHF
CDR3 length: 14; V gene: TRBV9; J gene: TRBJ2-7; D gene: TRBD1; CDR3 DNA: TGTGCCAGCAGCTTACGACAGGGGGGGTACGAGCAGTACTTC; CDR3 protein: CASSLRQGGYEQYF
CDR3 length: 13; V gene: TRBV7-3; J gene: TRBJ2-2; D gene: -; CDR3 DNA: TGTGCCAGCAGCCGAACCCTAGGAGGGGAGCTGTTTTTT; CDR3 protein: CASSRTLGGELFF
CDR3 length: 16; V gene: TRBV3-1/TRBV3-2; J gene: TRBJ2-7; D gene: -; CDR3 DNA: TGTGCCAGCACCTGGCCACCCACTAGCAGATCCTACGAGCAGTACTTC; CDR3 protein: CASTWPPTSRSYEQYF
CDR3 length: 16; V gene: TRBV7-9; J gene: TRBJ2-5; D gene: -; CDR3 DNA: TGTGCCAGCAGCTCCCCAACCCTGACGTACCAAGAGACCCAGTACTTC; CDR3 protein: CASSSPTLTYQETQYF
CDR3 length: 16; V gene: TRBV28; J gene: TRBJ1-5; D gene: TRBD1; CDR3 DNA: TGTGCCAGCAGCCAGGGGGGGTTCGGTAGCAATCAGCCCCAGCATTTT; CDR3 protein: CASSQGGFGSNQPQHF
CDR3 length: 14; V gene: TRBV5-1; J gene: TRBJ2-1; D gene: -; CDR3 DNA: TGCGCCAGCAGCTTGACCGGGCCCTACAATGAGCAGTTCTTC; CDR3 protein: CASSLTGPYNEQFF
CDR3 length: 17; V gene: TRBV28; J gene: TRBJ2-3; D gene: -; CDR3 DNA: TGTGCCAGCAGTCCTTATGGCAGCGCAAGGGGTCCAGATACGCAGTATTTT; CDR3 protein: CASSPYGSARGPDTQYF
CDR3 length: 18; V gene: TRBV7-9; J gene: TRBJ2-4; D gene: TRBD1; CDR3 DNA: TGTGCCAGCAGCACCATGGACAGGGACGTCCTAGCCAAAAACATTCAGTACTTC; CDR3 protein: CASSTMDRDVLAKNIQYF
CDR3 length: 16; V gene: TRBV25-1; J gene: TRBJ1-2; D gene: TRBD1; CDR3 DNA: TGTGCCAGCAGTGAGGGAAGCGGGACAGGGGGTGTAGGCTACACCTTC; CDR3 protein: CASSEGSGTGGVGYTF
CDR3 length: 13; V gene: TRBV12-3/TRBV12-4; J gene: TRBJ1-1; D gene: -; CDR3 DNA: TGTGCCAGCACCCCCATGTTGAACACTGAAGCTTTCTTT; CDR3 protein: CASTPMLNTEAFF